This passage covers 28 T cell receptor beta chains from one sample sequenced in a study of cytomegalovirus exposure and HLA in healthy donors. The PCR made use of 60 Vbeta and 13 Jbeta primers. Sequencing used immunoSEQ multiplex PCR; TCRdb keeps in-frame clones, though not all of them. The sample includes more than 95,000 clones, about 68% of them seen just once. Sequencing used PBMCs. The receptors were gathered from a woman aged 45-65 years in good health and CMV-seropositive.

Only a few counts were recorded for this clone. The chain joins TRBV7-8 to TRBJ1-1; D gene unclear. The CDR3 has 13 residues. The V gene lost 8 bases and the J gene lost 0 bases, with 10 bases spanning the gap. Germline V gene lookup returns CDR1 SGHVS and CDR2 FQNEAQ. The CDR3 loop reads CASQDYMNTEAFF. DNA of the CDR3: TGTGCCAGCCAGGACTACATGAACACTGAAGCTTTCTTT.

This clone was detected only once. This chain links TRBV5-1 with TRBJ1-4, with a tentative D call TRBD1 (6 bases). Germline V gene lookup returns CDR1 SGHRS and CDR2 YFSETQ. This CDR3 contains 18 residues. Trimming shortened V by 1 base and J by 5 bases, and 21 bases separated the two germline ends. The CDR3 region has the DNA TGCGCCAGCAGCTTGCGAGTCTTAGGACAGCACCAAAATGAAAAACTGTTTTTT. Protein product: CASSLRVLGQHQNEKLFF.

This chain links TRBV30 with TRBJ1-2; D is ambiguous. V dropped 3 bases and J dropped 0 bases, with 14 bases sitting between them. The CDR3 length is 15 residues. Germline V gives CDR1 GTSNPN, CDR2 SVGIG (reference sequence). The CDR3, as DNA: TGTGCCTGGAGCCAAGCTCCTCTACCTAACTATGGCTACACCTTC. As protein: CAWSQAPLPNYGYTF.

This clone was counted a single time. The chain carries TRBV18 and TRBJ2-5; D gene unclear. The CDR3 has 14 residues. Germline CDR1 reads KGHSH; CDR2 reads LQKENI. Trimming removed 2 bases from V and 5 bases from J, with 12 bases in between. CDR3 in amino acids: CASSPSAVMETQYF. Here the CDR3 DNA reads TGTGCCAGCTCACCATCGGCGGTCATGGAGACCCAGTACTTC.

This clone is a singleton in its sample. Other DNA sequences in the sample encode the same CDR3. The chain combines TRBV7-2 with TRBJ1-4, with 7 bases fitting TRBD1. V shed 5 bases, J shed 5 bases, and the junction held 5 bases outside the gene matches. Germline V lookup: CDR1 SGHTA, CDR2 FQGNSA. This CDR3 spans 14 amino acids. CDR3 nucleotide sequence: TGTGCCAGCAGCCTCAACAGGGGAAATGAAAAACTGTTTTTT. Its translation: CASSLNRGNEKLFF.

This chain uses TRBV11-2 with TRBJ2-7; D remains ambiguous. V was clipped by 3 bases and J by 2 bases, with 8 bases between them. There are 13 residues in the CDR3. CDR1 is SGHAT, CDR2 FQNNGV, per germline. CDR3 in amino acids: CASSFSAAYEQYF. CDR3 DNA sequence: TGTGCCAGCAGCTTTTCCGCAGCCTACGAGCAGTACTTC.

Concerning this clone: A read error may account for a junction end that differs from germline. J is TRBJ1-1 and V is TRBV27, with a weak D call TRBD1 (5 bases). CDR3 length: 15 residues. Germline CDR1 is MNHEY and CDR2 is SMNVEV (reference sequence). The CDR3 sequence is CAGSLSPGVNTEAFF. CDR3 nucleotides: TGTGCCGGCAGTTTATCGCCGGGGGTAAACACTGAAGCTTTCTTT.

In its sample, this clone was seen once. The chain has TRBV7-9 and TRBJ1-2; TRBD1 matches 7 bases. Trimming removed 1 base from V and 2 bases from J; junction bases left unmatched: 7. The CDR3 covers 16 residues. Germline loops: CDR1 SEHNR, CDR2 FQNEAQ (reference sequence). The CDR3 DNA sequence: TGTGCCAGCAGCTTAGACCAATTACAGGGGAACTATGGCTACACCTTC. Its protein is CASSLDQLQGNYGYTF.

V gene TRBV2 combines with J gene TRBJ1-5; 7 bases line up with TRBD1. CDR3 length equals 15 residues. The J segment lost 2 bases and the V segment lost 6 bases, leaving 7 bases of the junction unmatched. The V gene's germline CDR1 is SNHLY and CDR2 FYNNEI. The DNA of the CDR3 is TGTGCCAGCAGCCGGGACAGCCAGGGCAATCAGCCCCAGCATTTT. Amino acids: CASSRDSQGNQPQHF.

The CDR3 region is CASRLQGANEKLFF. In DNA, the CDR3 is TGTGCCAGCAGATTACAGGGGGCTAATGAAAAACTGTTTTTT. This chain links TRBV2 with TRBJ1-4; TRBD1 matches at 8 bases. J gave up 3 bases and V 6 bases, and 3 bases lay outside the gene matches. This CDR3 has 14 amino acids. From germline, CDR1 is SNHLY and CDR2 FYNNEI.

The V gene is TRBV28, the J gene TRBJ2-5; 7 nucleotides match TRBD2. Trimming at V came to 7 bases and at J to 4 bases, leaving 9 bases not matched to a gene. This CDR3 spans 14 amino acids. Germline CDR1 reads MDHEN; CDR2 reads SYDVKM. CDR3 in DNA: TGTGCCAGCAAACTAGCGCGCTTGGGAGAGACCCAGTACTTC. As protein: CASKLARLGETQYF.

This clone was counted a single time. The V and J genes are TRBV28 and TRBJ2-7, with 16 bases matching TRBD2. V was clipped by 5 bases and J by 7 bases; unmatched bases: 8. Germline-derived CDR1 and CDR2 are MDHEN and SYDVKM. The CDR3 is 16 amino acids. CDR3 in amino acids: CASSNPGLAGGGEQYF. The CDR3 DNA reads as TGTGCCAGCAGTAACCCGGGACTAGCGGGAGGGGGAGAGCAGTACTTC.

The table lists this clone with a count of one. The chain combines TRBV5-4 with TRBJ1-1, with D possibly being TRBD1 (5 bases). The CDR3 is 14 residues long. V lost 4 bases and J 1 base, leaving 11 bases between the germline ends. Germline lookup yields CDR1 SGHNT and CDR2 YYREEE (reference sequence). The CDR3 coding sequence is TGTGCCAGCAGCCCCACGACAGAGAACACTGAAGCTTTCTTT. This gives the protein CASSPTTENTEAFF.

The gene calls are TRBV7-2 and TRBJ1-1; D may be TRBD1 (5 bases). CDR3 length: 15 amino acids. V lost 5 bases and J 0 bases, leaving 13 bases between the germline ends. The germline gives CDR1 SGHTA, CDR2 FQGNSA. The CDR3 sequence is CASSPLGGVNTEAFF. Written as DNA, the CDR3 is TGTGCCAGCAGCCCACTTGGGGGGGTGAACACTGAAGCTTTCTTT.

The chain employs TRBV19 and TRBJ1-2; D remains unclear. V lost 7 bases to trimming and J lost 2 bases, with 8 bases between them. Germline V CDR1 and CDR2: LNHDA, SQIVND (reference sequence). CDR3 length: 12 amino acids. The CDR3 region is CASKPRNYGYTF. The CDR3 DNA follows: TGTGCCAGTAAGCCTAGGAACTATGGCTACACCTTC.

This clone showed up just a few times. The V gene is TRBV18, the J gene TRBJ2-1, with TRBD1 identical over 9 bases. The germline CDR1 and CDR2 sequences are KGHSH and LQKENI. CDR3 length equals 15 residues. After removal of 3 bases from V and 6 bases from J, the junction contained 6 bases not matched to a gene. The CDR3 DNA reads as TGTGCCAGCTCACCCGGGACAGGGTCGGTCAATGAGCAGTTCTTC. It translates to CASSPGTGSVNEQFF.

The rearrangement joins TRBV27 to TRBJ2-7; 7 positions agree with TRBD1. Germline-derived CDR1 and CDR2 are MNHEY and SMNVEV (reference sequence). The CDR3 covers 14 residues. After removal of 3 bases from V and 1 base from J, the junction contained 3 bases not matched to a gene. The CDR3 is CASSFRQGSYEQYF. CDR3 in DNA: TGTGCCAGCAGTTTCCGACAGGGATCCTACGAGCAGTACTTC.

The chain is built from TRBV27 and TRBJ1-1, with a weak D call TRBD1 (6 bases). CDR3 size: 13 residues. V gave up 4 bases and J gave up 0 bases, with 6 bases separating them. From germline, CDR1 is MNHEY and CDR2 SMNVEV (reference sequence). The CDR3 DNA reads TGTGCCAGCAGTTGGGGGCTGAACACTGAAGCTTTCTTT. Translated: CASSWGLNTEAFF.

V usage is TRBV5-4 and J usage is TRBJ2-7; TRBD1 aligns across 9 bases. From germline, CDR1 is SGHNT and CDR2 YYREEE (reference sequence). V gave up 3 bases and J gave up 7 bases; unmatched junction bases: 8. The CDR3 has 14 amino acids. The CDR3 DNA reads TGTGCCAGCAGCTCGGGACAGGGATTTTGTGAGCAGTACTTC. Its protein product is CASSSGQGFCEQYF.

The V and J genes are TRBV7-8 and TRBJ1-5; D perhaps matches TRBD1 (6 bases). The CDR3 extends over 14 amino acids. In germline, CDR1 is SGHVS, CDR2 FQNEAQ. Trimming stripped 2 bases from V and 5 bases from J, with 10 bases between. The CDR3 sequence: CASSLRGGDQPQHF. The CDR3 DNA sequence: TGTGCCAGCAGCTTAAGGGGGGGGGATCAGCCCCAGCATTTT.

This clone was seen more than once but under ten times. The chain carries TRBV4-3 and TRBJ2-7; TRBD2 aligns across 13 bases. The J segment lost 7 bases and the V segment lost 4 bases, leaving 7 bases of the junction unmatched. Germline CDR1 and CDR2: LGHNA and YSLEER. This CDR3 comprises 15 residues. CDR3 sequence: CASSLNPGLAGEQYF. CDR3 sequence (DNA): TGCGCCAGCAGCCTTAATCCGGGACTAGCGGGAGAGCAGTACTTC.

This chain uses TRBV30 with TRBJ1-1, with 7 nucleotides matching TRBD1. Looked up from germline, CDR1 is GTSNPN and CDR2 is SVGIG (reference sequence). This CDR3 has 14 residues. V lost 7 bases, J lost 10 bases, and 18 bases stayed unmatched. CDR3 loop: CASKDDRDFLGAFF. CDR3 sequence (DNA): TGTGCCTCAAAAGACGACAGGGACTTCCTAGGAGCTTTCTTT.

This sequence joins TRBV30 and TRBJ2-7; 13 bases are a match to TRBD2. The CDR3 totals 14 residues. The germline V gene encodes CDR1 GTSNPN and CDR2 SVGIG (reference sequence). V was clipped by 3 bases and J by 2 bases; unmatched bases: 1. CDR3 coding DNA: TGTGCCTGGAGAGGACTAGCGGGAGCCTACGAGCAGTACTTC. Protein product: CAWRGLAGAYEQYF. Based on the CDR3 plus reference TRBV30 and TRBJ2-7, the full variable domain is SQTIHQWPATLVQPVGSPLSLECTVEGTSNPNLYWYRQAAGRGLQLLFYSVGIGQISSEVPQNLSASRPQDRQFILSSKKLLLSDSGFYLCAWRGLAGAYEQYFGPGTRLTVT.

The chain has TRBV7-2 and TRBJ1-2, with TRBD1 as a possible D gene (5 bases). Germline V gene sequence: CDR1 SGHTA, CDR2 FQGNSA. The CDR3 covers 14 residues. V shed 0 bases and J shed 7 bases, with 12 bases lying between them. CDR3 DNA: TGTGCCAGCAGCTTAGCGGGGGGGGAGTTTGGCTACACCTTC. Protein sequence: CASSLAGGEFGYTF.

The chain employs TRBV7-2 and TRBJ1-5; D is ambiguous. Germline CDR1 and CDR2: SGHTA and FQGNSA. The ends were cut back, 3 bases at V and 9 bases at J, with 9 bases in the middle. CDR3 size: 12 residues. This chain's CDR3 is CASSLLGRPQHF. CDR3 nucleotide sequence: TGTGCCAGCAGCTTGTTGGGGAGGCCCCAGCATTTT.

The chain recombines TRBV28 with TRBJ1-5; TRBD1 matches 9 bases. Looked up from germline, CDR1 is MDHEN and CDR2 is SYDVKM. The CDR3 loop spans 17 amino acids. Unmatched junction bases numbered 11, after V lost 7 bases and J lost 1 base. CDR3 bases: TGTGCCAGCATCAAGGGGGACAGGGCACGCAGCAATCAGCCCCAGCATTTT. Translation: CASIKGDRARSNQPQHF.

This clone was counted between two and nine times. The chain links TRBV7-2 to TRBJ2-1, with D perhaps matching TRBD2 (5 bases). Trimming took off 5 bases at V and 9 bases at J, with 14 bases between the two ends. Germline CDR1 and CDR2: SGHTA and FQGNSA. CDR3 size: 13 residues. The CDR3 loop is CASSLGISPEQFF. DNA for the CDR3: TGTGCCAGCAGCCTCGGGATTAGTCCTGAGCAGTTCTTC.

The rearrangement joins TRBV30 to TRBJ1-1; 10 nucleotides line up with TRBD1. Germline V lookup: CDR1 GTSNPN, CDR2 SVGIG (reference sequence). This CDR3 contains 16 residues. Trimming cost V 6 bases and J 2 bases; bases outside gene matches: 12. This CDR3 is CACSKTGGHPNTEAFF. CDR3 coding DNA: TGTGCCTGCTCTAAGACAGGGGGCCACCCTAACACTGAAGCTTTCTTT. The full variable domain, in which reference TRBV30 and TRBJ1-1 provide the parts outside the CDR3, is SQTIHQWPATLVQPVGSPLSLECTVEGTSNPNLYWYRQAAGRGLQLLFYSVGIGQISSEVPQNLSASRPQDRQFILSSKKLLLSDSGFYLCACSKTGGHPNTEAFFGQGTRLTVV.